This entry is about one T cell receptor beta chain. No antigen is known for it. No qualities accompany the bases; no much larger clone lies one base away. Collaborating institutions collected whole blood in K2EDTA tubes following their own protocols. For TCRbeta analysis, collaborator samples were shipped as frozen whole blood, as isolated PBMCs, or as DNA extracted from either sample type. The sample is drawn from a study of blood T cell repertoires in COVID-19 (dated by TCRdb to the early 2020s). Regarding the study in general: Samples covering the acute and convalescent phases of COVID-19 were provided by collaborators in the United States, Italy and Spain. The material from the prospective study consisted of cDNA or gDNA derived from T cells, B-cell-depleted T cells, or PBMCs. Deeply sampled blood TCRbeta repertoires from subjects exposed to, actively infected with, or recovered from COVID-19 were included in the dataset. The repertoires were released in a freely available public database intended as a resource for research on the immune response to SARS-CoV-2. Samples were obtained from the ongoing ImmuneRACE study (first 160 participants) and from approximately 1,200 subjects provided by 6 global collaborators. Nearly every sample came with metadata listing a de-identified subject ID, COVID-19 status, age in years and sex. Where available, HLA class I and class II types were taken from metadata supplied by the sample provider and were not determined by assay-based typing.

The immunoSEQ Assay, a bias-controlled multiplex PCR, was used to amplify TCRbeta CDR3 regions from genomic DNA. The authors' pipeline ran thus. Nucleated cell counts per sample were estimated from amplification of reference gene primers within the assay. To quantify the absolute abundance of each unique TCRbeta CDR3 rearrangement, sequence reads were collapsed and filtered. For each sample, productive Simpson clonality was calculated as the square root of Simpson's diversity index over productive rearrangements. Held by TCRdb, this immuneACCESS table contains in-frame sequences only and omits some clones. Under half of the omission traces to an unresolved V gene where checked; the cause of the rest is unknown. Clonal size and the V and J genes are those of that table, whereas D and trimming came from the DNA. This sample is represented by tens of thousands of clones; roughly 84% of them were singletons. The top ten hold roughly 4.7% of the sample.

The paper as a whole reports these results and caveats: The quantity of clinical and demographic metadata differed by source and by participant and was supplied without curation.

Sequencing was done on a sample of peripheral blood. The receptor's source is an older woman with acute or convalescent COVID-19.

The DNA sequence is given as TGTGCCAGCTCCCCTTTGGCATTTAACTATGGCTACACCTTC. Its amino acids are CASSPLAFNYGYTF. This chain is built from TRBV6-5 and TRBJ1-2; the D gene lacks a confident call. V loses 8 bases of germline sequence and J loses 1 base, and the interval between the two ends is 14 bases. The CDR3 starts with the cysteine, ends with the phenylalanine, and has 14 residues. The CDR3 DNA has 42 bases and is translated from base 1. CDR1 MNHEY and CDR2 SVGAGI were looked up in the germline V gene.